Below, one T cell receptor beta chain is given with its context. Its antigen is currently unknown. From the reads, TCRdb called clonotypes with MiXCR, one entry per CDR3 protein. The sample includes approximately 910,000 distinct CDR3 sequences, 25% to 40% of them seen just once. The junction had 3 bases not matched to a gene; V was cut back by 4 bases and J by 5 bases. Germline V lookup: CDR1 MDHEN, CDR2 SYDVKM. This CDR3 has 14 residues. The entry originates in a study of T cell repertoires in cytomegalovirus infection. This chain links TRBV28 with TRBJ2-3, with 10 bases that match TRBD1. The receptor was isolated from a human donor in good health (CMV status not recorded). Some clones in this sample may be carry-over from other donors' samples. This sample comprised cultured CD8+ T cells from PBMCs, obtained from culture after CMV antigen stimulation. This CDR3 reads CASSSDRGQDTQYF. The CDR3 nucleotides read TGTGCCAGCAGTTCAGACAGGGGGCAAGATACGCAGTATTTT.